This is a list of T cell receptor beta chains from one sample in a study of blood T cell repertoires in COVID-19. This table comes from immunoSEQ multiplex PCR, and its TCRdb copy is limited to in-frame clones, with some not included. In the table there are a few hundred thousand clones, approximately 87% of which are singletons. The sequenced material came from PBMCs or T cells enriched from blood (not recorded which). These receptors all stem from a woman aged 45-60 years who had recovered from COVID-19. Both conserved end residues are part of each CDR3. D genes are given only for firm matches. The size of a clone is reported for some rows only, either as once, few or many, or as a class for expanded clones.

TRBD1	TRBV28	TRBJ1-3	.	CASSSGTGAGNTIYF	TGTGCCAGCAGCTCCGGGACAGGGGCTGGAAACACCATATATTTT
.	TRBV6-1	TRBJ2-7	.	CASSEARERAYEQYF	TGTGCCAGCAGTGAAGCGCGGGAACGAGCCTACGAGCAGTACTTC
TRBD1	TRBV6-5	TRBJ1-2	.	CASSWTGGNYGYTF	TGTGCCAGCAGCTGGACAGGGGGGAACTATGGCTACACCTTC
.	TRBV30	TRBJ1-4	.	CAGRGGPNEKLFF	TGTGCCGGGCGGGGAGGGCCTAATGAAAAACTGTTTTTT
.	TRBV7-9	TRBJ2-6	.	CASSLFHQSGANVLTF	TGTGCCAGCAGCTTATTTCATCAGTCTGGGGCCAACGTCCTGACTTTC
.	TRBV10-3	TRBJ1-2	.	CATGGQGLRYGYTF	TGTGCCACGGGCGGTCAGGGGTTGCGATATGGCTACACCTTC
.	TRBV3-1/TRBV3-2	TRBJ1-5	.	CASSNRYQPQHF	TGTGCCAGCAGCAACAGATATCAGCCCCAGCATTTT
.	TRBV7-9	TRBJ1-5	.	CASSPITGSNQPQHF	TGTGCCAGCAGCCCTATCACCGGGAGCAATCAGCCCCAGCATTTT
TRBD1	TRBV7-8	TRBJ1-1	.	CASSFALGTANTEAFF	TGTGCCAGCAGCTTTGCGCTCGGGACAGCGAACACTGAAGCTTTCTTT
TRBD1	TRBV7-9	TRBJ1-5	.	CASSWAGGPNQPQHF	TGTGCCAGCAGCTGGGCAGGGGGCCCCAATCAGCCCCAGCATTTT
.	TRBV7-2	TRBJ2-3	.	CASSLFTDTQYF	TGTGCCAGCAGCCTCTTTACAGATACGCAGTATTTT
.	TRBV24-1	TRBJ1-1	.	CATSDMPLGVMNTEAFF	TGTGCCACCAGTGATATGCCCCTAGGAGTTATGAACACTGAAGCTTTCTTT
.	TRBV2	TRBJ1-5	.	CASVGEVNQPQHF	TGTGCCAGCGTGGGGGAGGTCAATCAGCCCCAGCATTTT
.	TRBV6-1	TRBJ2-2	.	CASSEPGKNTGELFF	TGTGCCAGCAGTGAACCAGGGAAGAACACCGGGGAGCTGTTTTTT
.	TRBV5-1	TRBJ1-1	.	CASSLDGWRGAEAFF	TGCGCCAGCAGCTTGGATGGTTGGCGGGGTGCTGAAGCTTTCTTT
.	TRBV4-2	TRBJ1-2	many	CASSQESPGGGGYGYTF	TGTGCCAGCAGCCAAGAATCTCCCGGCGGGGGAGGCTATGGCTACACCTTC
TRBD2	TRBV27	TRBJ2-2	.	CASTPWQGGSRVGTGELFF	TGTGCCAGCACCCCCTGGCAGGGAGGGAGTCGGGTCGGCACCGGGGAGCTGTTTTTT
.	TRBV19	TRBJ1-6	once	CASTNRSPLHF	TGTGCCAGTACCAACAGGTCACCCCTCCACTTT
.	TRBV6-5	TRBJ1-2	few	CASSKQAGYGYTF	TGTGCCAGCAGTAAACAGGCCGGCTATGGCTACACCTTC
TRBD1	TRBV4-3	TRBJ1-2	.	CASSHAKDRLDYGYTF	TGCGCCAGCAGCCACGCTAAGGACAGGTTGGACTATGGCTACACCTTC
TRBD1	TRBV7-9	TRBJ2-7	.	CASSLAGTGTTYEQYF	TGTGCCAGCAGCTTAGCCGGGACAGGGACTACCTACGAGCAGTACTTC
TRBD1	TRBV5-5	TRBJ1-3	.	CASSPGQGISGNTIYF	TGTGCCAGCAGCCCCGGACAGGGGATCTCTGGAAACACCATATATTTT
TRBD1	TRBV3-1/TRBV3-2	TRBJ1-2	.	CASSPGTGSANYGYTF	TGTGCCAGCAGCCCCGGGACAGGGTCAGCTAACTATGGCTACACCTTC
TRBD1	TRBV7-9	TRBJ1-4	.	CASSLSLVRDRGEKLFF	TGTGCCAGCAGCTTATCCCTCGTTAGGGACAGGGGCGAAAAACTGTTTTTT
.	TRBV5-8	TRBJ1-1	.	CASSWGANTEAFF	TGTGCCAGCAGCTGGGGAGCGAACACTGAAGCTTTCTTT
TRBD1	TRBV2	TRBJ2-7	.	CASREGPGTGLLMKQYF	TGTGCCAGCAGAGAGGGCCCCGGGACAGGGTTGCTGATGAAGCAGTACTTC
.	TRBV7-9	TRBJ1-1	once	CASSNSMNTEAFF	TGTGCCAGCAGCAACAGTATGAACACTGAAGCTTTCTTT
.	TRBV30	TRBJ1-3	few	CAWRNTLSNTIYF	TGTGCCTGGAGAAACACCTTGTCAAACACCATATATTTT
.	TRBV29-1	TRBJ1-3	.	CSVDQGNTIYF	TGCAGCGTTGATCAGGGAAACACCATATATTTT
.	TRBV21-1	TRBJ1-2	.	CASSKVSGEAVKGYTF	TGTGCCAGCAGCAAAGTCAGTGGTGAGGCGGTAAAAGGCTACACCTTC
TRBD2	TRBV28	TRBJ2-6	.	CASSQRGGRANVLTF	TGTGCCAGCAGTCAACGGGGGGGTCGGGCCAACGTCCTGACTTTC
TRBD1	TRBV19	TRBJ2-7	.	CASSGQGGWEQYF	TGTGCCAGTAGTGGACAGGGGGGCTGGGAGCAGTACTTC
.	TRBV4-1	TRBJ1-2	.	CASSQDPTATYGYTF	TGCGCCAGCAGCCAAGACCCCACAGCAACGTATGGCTACACCTTC
TRBD2	TRBV15	TRBJ2-1	once	CATSRDQASGSSYNEQFF	TGTGCCACCAGCAGAGATCAGGCTAGCGGGAGCTCCTACAATGAGCAGTTCTTC
.	TRBV27	TRBJ1-6	.	CASRVLLPIDSPLHF	TGTGCCAGCAGAGTACTTCTCCCAATCGATTCACCCCTCCACTTT
.	TRBV5-1	TRBJ2-7	.	CASSVGKSMGGLYEQYF	TGCGCCAGCAGCGTCGGTAAATCCATGGGGGGGCTCTACGAGCAGTACTTC
TRBD1	TRBV27	TRBJ2-1	.	CASSSTSTGSPLYNEQFF	TGTGCCAGCAGTTCAACTTCGACAGGGTCACCCCTCTACAATGAGCAGTTCTTC
TRBD1	TRBV5-5	TRBJ2-7	.	CASSRDRAYEQYF	TGTGCCAGCAGCCGTGACAGGGCCTACGAGCAGTACTTC
TRBD2	TRBV20-1	TRBJ2-1	.	CSAPGGVEQFF	TGCAGTGCTCCCGGGGGGGTGGAGCAGTTCTTC
.	TRBV5-1	TRBJ1-3	once	CASSLAQGRDTIYF	TGCGCCAGCAGCTTGGCGCAGGGAAGAGACACCATATATTTT
.	TRBV19	TRBJ2-1	.	CASSPRGYNEQFF	TGTGCCAGTAGCCCAAGGGGATACAATGAGCAGTTCTTC
.	TRBV5-1	TRBJ1-6	.	CASSFVGAQGSPLHF	TGCGCCAGCAGCTTTGTGGGGGCGCAGGGTTCACCCCTCCACTTT
.	TRBV7-2	TRBJ2-5	.	CASSLGGEETQYF	TGTGCCAGCAGCCTCGGTGGGGAGGAGACCCAGTACTTC
TRBD1	TRBV11-3	TRBJ1-1	.	CASSSRTGGSEAFF	TGTGCCAGCAGCTCACGGACAGGGGGTAGTGAAGCTTTCTTT
.	TRBV5-6	TRBJ1-1	.	CASSLVGVGTEAFF	TGTGCCAGCAGCTTGGTGGGCGTCGGCACTGAAGCTTTCTTT
.	TRBV21-1	TRBJ2-5	.	CASSKARETQYF	TGTGCCAGCAGCAAGGCGAGGGAGACCCAGTACTTC
.	TRBV19	TRBJ1-2	.	CASTRGDYGYTF	TGTGCCAGCACAAGGGGTGACTATGGCTACACCTTC
.	TRBV6-5	TRBJ1-2	.	CASRKGPGDYGYTF	TGTGCCAGCAGGAAAGGCCCGGGTGACTATGGCTACACCTTC
.	TRBV7-2	TRBJ2-7	.	CASSLTPRRLSWGFEQYF	TGTGCCAGCAGCTTGACCCCTCGGAGACTATCGTGGGGTTTCGAGCAGTACTTC
.	TRBV6-5	TRBJ1-6	.	CASSRGGGNSPLHF	TGTGCCAGCAGCCGCGGGGGGGGCAATTCACCCCTCCACTTT
.	TRBV10-3	TRBJ2-2	.	CAISVLQNTGELFF	TGTGCCATCAGTGTACTACAGAACACCGGGGAGCTGTTTTTT
.	TRBV5-1	TRBJ1-4	.	CASSLEGQGSVF	TGCGCCAGCAGCTTGGAGGGACAAGGATCTGTTTTT
.	TRBV7-9	TRBJ1-1	few	CASSSAQGKSAEAFF	TGTGCCAGCAGCTCAGCACAGGGAAAGAGTGCTGAAGCTTTCTTT
.	TRBV5-4	TRBJ1-5	.	CASSLGGAGQPQHF	TGTGCCAGCAGCCTAGGGGGGGCAGGTCAGCCCCAGCATTTT
.	TRBV30	TRBJ1-6	.	CAYETPVQGKYNSPLHF	TGTGCCTACGAAACCCCAGTACAGGGAAAATATAATTCACCCCTCCACTTT
.	TRBV5-6	TRBJ2-7	once	CASSLAQGTSYEQYF	TGTGCCAGCAGCTTGGCCCAGGGCACCTCCTACGAGCAGTACTTC
.	TRBV30	TRBJ1-2	once	CAWSASHGYTF	TGTGCCTGGAGCGCCAGTCATGGCTACACCTTC
TRBD2	TRBV7-8	TRBJ2-4	.	CASSLQSSGGASDIQYF	TGTGCCAGCAGCCTCCAGAGTAGCGGGGGGGCCTCGGACATTCAGTACTTC
.	TRBV7-2	TRBJ1-2	once	CASSEMAGANANYGYTF	TGTGCCAGCAGCGAAATGGCAGGGGCGAATGCTAACTATGGCTACACCTTC
.	TRBV5-1	TRBJ1-1	.	CASSPGHQGNTEAFF	TGCGCCAGCAGCCCGGGACACCAAGGGAACACTGAAGCTTTCTTT